The 31 T cell receptor beta chains presented below share a single source sample, sequenced in a study of cytomegalovirus exposure and HLA in healthy donors. PCR used 60 Vbeta primers and 13 Jbeta primers. Produced via immunoSEQ multiplex PCR; TCRdb's table is partial and in-frame only. The data show approximately 150,000 clones, with over 60% seen just once and roughly 2% held by the top ten. The sequencing sample was made of PBMCs. All receptors derive from a man between 40 and 49 years old in good health and CMV-seronegative.

V usage is TRBV7-2 and J usage is TRBJ2-7, with D unclear. The CDR3 totals 11 residues. V lost 3 bases and J 9 bases, leaving 9 bases between the germline ends. In germline, CDR1 is SGHTA, CDR2 FQGNSA. Here the CDR3 DNA reads TGTGCCAGCAGCTTGGAGAGCGTGCAGTACTTC. This encodes CASSLESVQYF.

The chain links TRBV7-8 to TRBJ2-5; no definite D call. The CDR3 is made up of 11 amino acids. Germline CDR1 reads SGHVS; CDR2 reads FQNEAQ. V was shortened by 7 bases and J by 5 bases, with 8 bases between the two germline ends. CDR3 protein: CASTPRETQYF. CDR3 bases: TGTGCCAGCACTCCGCGGGAGACCCAGTACTTC.

This chain links TRBV7-2 with TRBJ2-1, with 10 bases that match TRBD2. Trimming removed 4 bases from V and 9 bases from J; junction bases left unmatched: 9. The CDR3 runs 15 residues. Germline CDR1 SGHTA, CDR2 FQGNSA. CDR3 amino acids: CASSWGEREGSEQFF. The CDR3 DNA sequence: TGTGCCAGCAGCTGGGGGGAGCGGGAGGGAAGTGAGCAGTTCTTC.

The gene calls are TRBV5-1 and TRBJ2-4, with D tentatively TRBD1 (5 bases). V shed 2 bases and J shed 5 bases, with 14 bases lying between them. This CDR3 is built from 15 residues. Germline CDR1 reads SGHRS; CDR2 reads YFSETQ. The CDR3: CASSFGLGPENIQYF. CDR3 nucleotide sequence: TGCGCCAGCAGCTTCGGATTGGGGCCCGAAAACATTCAGTACTTC. Together with reference TRBV5-1 and TRBJ2-4, the CDR3 gives the full variable domain: KAGVTQTPRYLIKTRGQQVTLSCSPISGHRSVSWYQQTPGQGLQFLFEYFSETQRNKGNFPGRFSGRQFSNSRSEMNVSTLELGDSALYLCASSFGLGPENIQYFGAGTRLSVL.

This chain joins TRBV6-6 and TRBJ2-1, with a possible D match to TRBD1 (6 bases). Germline CDR1 MNHNY, CDR2 SVGAGI (reference sequence). Trimming left V 7 bases short and J 2 bases short, with 15 bases between. The CDR3 runs to 15 residues. The CDR3 protein is CASTDGQGTYNEQFF. In DNA form, the CDR3 reads TGTGCCAGCACCGACGGGCAGGGGACCTACAATGAGCAGTTCTTC.

The V call is TRBV7-2, the J call TRBJ1-2; TRBD1 is a possible D gene (6 bases). The CDR3 runs 14 residues. Deletions cut 8 bases from V and 7 bases from J, with 20 bases between. Germline V gives CDR1 SGHTA, CDR2 FQGNSA. CDR3 protein: CASSLPGHSLGYTF. DNA of the CDR3: TGTGCCAGCTCCCTCCCGGGACACTCCCTTGGCTACACCTTC.

This clone appeared a few times. The rearrangement uses TRBV2 and TRBJ2-7; D is perhaps TRBD1 (5 bases). With 5 bases removed from V and 4 bases from J, the gap between germline ends came to 18 bases. Germline V gene lookup returns CDR1 SNHLY and CDR2 FYNNEI. This CDR3 region has 15 residues. CDR3 nucleotides: TGTGCCAGCAGTTCCCCCCAGGGCCCCCTTTACGAGCAGTACTTC. Protein product: CASSSPQGPLYEQYF. Full variable domain (remainder filled in from reference TRBV2 and TRBJ2-7): EPEVTQTPSHQVTQMGQEVILRCVPISNHLYFYWYRQILGQKVEFLVSFYNNEISEKSEIFDDQFSVERPDGSNFTLKIRSTKLEDSAMYFCASSSPQGPLYEQYFGPGTRLTVT.

The rearrangement links TRBV6-1 to TRBJ1-2; unclear D gene. Trimming cost V 8 bases and J 9 bases, with 19 bases left between them. The CDR3 extends over 13 amino acids. CDR1 is MNHNS, CDR2 SASEGT, per germline. The chain's CDR3 is CASSSGREESYTF. The CDR3 DNA sequence: TGTGCCAGCTCATCAGGTCGGGAGGAAAGCTACACCTTC.

V is TRBV11-2 and J is TRBJ2-5, with 10 bases that match TRBD2. V shed 3 bases and J 5 bases; nucleotides not matched to a gene: 9. The CDR3 has 16 amino acids. The V gene's germline CDR1 is SGHAT and CDR2 FQNNGV. CDR3 in amino acids: CASSFWVAGGRETQYF. CDR3 DNA sequence: TGTGCCAGCAGCTTCTGGGTAGCGGGAGGACGGGAGACCCAGTACTTC.

J is TRBJ1-5 and V is TRBV7-9, with D possibly being TRBD1 (5 bases). The V end lost 5 bases, the J end lost 1 base, and 15 bases lay between the germline ends. Germline CDR1 is SEHNR and CDR2 is FQNEAQ (reference sequence). This CDR3 contains 16 residues. CDR3 bases: TGTGCCAGCAGCCTGGGGGTGGGGGGGAGCAATCAGCCCCAGCATTTT. Translated: CASSLGVGGSNQPQHF.

The rearrangement links TRBV19 to TRBJ1-1; TRBD1 matches 11 bases. The CDR3 contains 14 residues. The V segment lost 5 bases and the J segment 5 bases; nucleotides outside the gene matches: 4. Germline V gene data show CDR1 as LNHDA and CDR2 as SQIVND (reference sequence). Here the CDR3 DNA reads TGTGCCAGTAGTTGGGGGACAGGGGGGACTGAAGCTTTCTTT. Protein product: CASSWGTGGTEAFF.

The J gene is TRBJ2-3, the V gene TRBV9; D gene uncertain. Trimming left V 0 bases short and J 0 bases short, with 5 bases between. Per germline, CDR1 SGDLS and CDR2 YYNGEE. The CDR3 contains 14 residues. The CDR3 loop is CASSVGGSTDTQYF. CDR3 DNA sequence: TGTGCCAGCAGCGTAGGAGGAAGCACAGATACGCAGTATTTT.

Here the CDR3 DNA reads TGTGCCAGCAGCTTAAATTCGGGGCGGGGGGGCACAGATACGCAGTATTTT. Its translation: CASSLNSGRGGTDTQYF. The chain employs TRBV7-6 and TRBJ2-3; 8 bases agree with TRBD2. The trim removed 2 bases at V and 1 base at J, leaving 8 bases unmatched. The CDR3 is 17 amino acids. The V gene's germline CDR1 is SGHVS and CDR2 FNYEAQ.

The gene calls are TRBV6-5 and TRBJ1-5; 7 positions agree with TRBD1. Germline CDR1 and CDR2: MNHEY and SVGAGI. J gave up 2 bases and V 5 bases, and 3 bases lay outside the gene matches. This CDR3 has 14 amino acids. The CDR3 protein is CASSSQGGNQPQHF. CDR3 DNA sequence: TGTGCCAGCAGTAGTCAGGGGGGCAATCAGCCCCAGCATTTT.

J is TRBJ2-7 and V is TRBV6-4, with 7 bases that match TRBD1. V dropped 8 bases and J dropped 3; count of bases not matched to a gene: 7. Per the germline V gene, CDR1 is MRHNA and CDR2 is SNTAGT. This CDR3 comprises 13 residues. The CDR3 protein is CASPQGDSYEQYF. The CDR3, as DNA: TGTGCCAGCCCTCAGGGGGACAGCTACGAGCAGTACTTC.

J is TRBJ1-2 and V is TRBV5-6; 9 bases align to TRBD1. In germline, CDR1 is SGHDT, CDR2 YYEEEE. The junction had 13 bases not matched to a gene; V was cut back by 4 bases and J by 6 bases. This CDR3 spans 16 amino acids. Here the CDR3 reads CASSPSSTGGRDGYTF. The CDR3 DNA is TGTGCCAGCAGCCCCTCCTCGACAGGGGGGAGGGATGGCTACACCTTC. Full variable domain (remainder filled in from reference TRBV5-6 and TRBJ1-2): DAGVTQSPTHLIKTRGQQVTLRCSPKSGHDTVSWYQQALGQGPQFIFQYYEEEERQRGNFPDRFSGHQFPNYSSELNVNALLLGDSALYLCASSPSSTGGRDGYTFGSGTRLTVV.

This clone was seen a few times. V is TRBV7-3 and J is TRBJ1-1, with TRBD1 identical over 9 bases. The germline CDR1 and CDR2 sequences are SGHTA and FQGTGA. This CDR3 is 15 amino acids long. The V gene end was trimmed by 5 bases and the J gene end by 4 bases; junction bases not matched to a gene: 8. In nucleotides, the CDR3 is TGTGCCAGCAGCCTTACAGGGGGCAAGGTCACTGAAGCTTTCTTT. Translated: CASSLTGGKVTEAFF.

The chain uses TRBV28 and TRBJ2-5, with a tentative D call TRBD2 (7 bases). CDR1 MDHEN and CDR2 SYDVKM come from the germline V gene. The CDR3 runs 14 residues. V lost 10 bases and J 0 bases, leaving 15 bases between the germline ends. The DNA for the CDR3 is TGTGCCACCGGCGGGGGCGGGAACCAAGAGACCCAGTACTTC. This codes for CATGGGGNQETQYF.

The V call is TRBV28, the J call TRBJ1-1; no reliable D call. Germline CDR1 reads MDHEN; CDR2 reads SYDVKM. The CDR3 runs to 12 residues. The V end was cut by 6 bases, the J end by 3 bases, with 8 bases between. In DNA, the CDR3 is TGTGCCAGCAGCACACCATACACTGAAGCTTTCTTT. Amino acid sequence: CASSTPYTEAFF.

The V and J genes are TRBV7-9 and TRBJ2-7; TRBD2 is a possible D gene (5 bases). In germline, CDR1 is SEHNR, CDR2 FQNEAQ (reference sequence). The CDR3 has 13 residues. V was shortened by 5 bases and J by 3 bases, with 11 bases between the two germline ends. CDR3 coding DNA: TGTGCCAGCAGCCCACCGGCGGGCTACGAGCAGTACTTC. Amino acid sequence: CASSPPAGYEQYF.

The CDR3 bases are TGTGCCAGCAGTTTCCTCCCCCACAAAATACCGGGACCCCGGAGGGGAGGGCACACTGAAGCTTTCTTT. Protein product: CASSFLPHKIPGPRRGGHTEAFF. The chain employs TRBV27 and TRBJ1-1; maybe TRBD1 (5 bases). V was pared by 3 bases and J by 3 bases, with 38 bases between. This CDR3 has 23 residues. The germline CDR1 and CDR2 sequences are MNHEY and SMNVEV (reference sequence).

This chain links TRBV9 with TRBJ2-3, with D possibly TRBD2 on 6 matching bases. CDR1 SGDLS and CDR2 YYNGEE come from the germline V gene. V shed 0 bases and J shed 4 bases, with 15 bases lying between them. The CDR3 sequence is 16 residues long. The CDR3 coding sequence is TGTGCCAGCAGCGTAGGGGCGGGGCTAGCGCCAGATACGCAGTATTTT. It codes for CASSVGAGLAPDTQYF.

This clone was counted a single time. V usage is TRBV28 and J usage is TRBJ2-1, with D perhaps TRBD2 (6 bases). Looked up from germline, CDR1 is MDHEN and CDR2 is SYDVKM. This CDR3 contains 17 residues. The V and J ends lost 3 bases and 4 bases respectively, with 19 bases between them. Here the CDR3 reads CASSFPSDREYYNEQFF. CDR3 nucleotides: TGTGCCAGCAGTTTCCCCTCCGACCGGGAGTATTACAATGAGCAGTTCTTC. The entire variable domain, with the rest obtained from reference TRBV28 and TRBJ2-1, is as follows: DVKVTQSSRYLVKRTGEKVFLECVQDMDHENMFWYRQDPGLGLRLIYFSYDVKMKEKGDIPEGYSVSREKKERFSLILESASTNQTSMYLCASSFPSDREYYNEQFFGPGTRLTVL.

This chain joins TRBV7-2 and TRBJ2-1, with 7 bases matching TRBD1. The CDR3 totals 15 residues. With V trimmed by 4 bases and J by 4 bases, 7 bases remained unmatched. Germline assignment: CDR1 SGHTA and CDR2 FQGNSA. The CDR3 nucleotides are TGTGCCAGCAGCTCAAGGGGGCTAGTTTACAATGAGCAGTTCTTC. It encodes CASSSRGLVYNEQFF.

The chain uses TRBV7-2 and TRBJ2-2; 12 bases are shared with TRBD1. This CDR3 spans 15 amino acids. CDR1 and CDR2 from the germline V gene are SGHTA and FQGNSA. Trimming cost V 4 bases and J 8 bases; bases outside gene matches: 5. CDR3 sequence reads: CASSWDRGRRGELFF. The CDR3 region has the DNA TGTGCCAGCAGCTGGGACAGGGGGCGCCGTGGGGAGCTGTTTTTT.

This clone was seen a single time. The chain recombines TRBV6-5 with TRBJ1-6; maybe TRBD1 (5 bases). V lost 4 bases and J 8 bases, leaving 18 bases between the germline ends. CDR1 and CDR2 (germline): MNHEY, SVGAGI. This CDR3 spans 16 amino acids. The CDR3 DNA sequence: TGTGCCAGCAGTTCCGGGGGGAGGGTAGCGGATTCACCCCTCCACTTT. Translating gives CASSSGGRVADSPLHF.

The chain recombines TRBV27 with TRBJ2-7, with 8 bases matching TRBD2. Germline assignment: CDR1 MNHEY and CDR2 SMNVEV (reference sequence). Germline trimming cut 3 bases from V and 1 base from J; bases unmatched to any gene: 5. This CDR3 is built from 15 residues. CDR3 sequence reads: CASSFQRGFSYEQYF. The CDR3 DNA reads as TGTGCCAGCAGTTTTCAGCGGGGGTTTTCCTACGAGCAGTACTTC.

V usage is TRBV5-1 and J usage is TRBJ1-1; TRBD1 might be the D (6 bases). Trimming removed 1 base at V and 7 bases at J, with 17 bases between. The CDR3 loop spans 15 amino acids. Germline V gives CDR1 SGHRS, CDR2 YFSETQ. As DNA, the CDR3 is TGCGCCAGCAGCTTGCGGCAGGGGCAAGGATTTGAAGCTTTCTTT. Protein product: CASSLRQGQGFEAFF. The entire variable domain, with the rest obtained from reference TRBV5-1 and TRBJ1-1, is as follows: KAGVTQTPRYLIKTRGQQVTLSCSPISGHRSVSWYQQTPGQGLQFLFEYFSETQRNKGNFPGRFSGRQFSNSRSEMNVSTLELGDSALYLCASSLRQGQGFEAFFGQGTRLTVV.

The chain links TRBV7-2 to TRBJ2-5; D not certain. CDR1 and CDR2 from the germline V gene are SGHTA and FQGNSA. The CDR3 loop spans 14 amino acids. The V end lost 0 bases, the J end lost 7 bases, and 12 bases lay between the germline ends. DNA of the CDR3: TGTGCCAGCAGCTTAGCCTCGTACAGAGTGACCCAGTACTTC. It codes for CASSLASYRVTQYF.

J is TRBJ2-7 and V is TRBV5-1; 8 nucleotides line up with TRBD1. Germline-derived CDR1 and CDR2 are SGHRS and YFSETQ. This CDR3 region has 14 residues. J was trimmed by 1 base and V by 3 bases; bases with no gene match: 3. The CDR3 region is CASSYNRGSYEQYF. CDR3 bases: TGCGCCAGCAGCTACAACAGGGGGTCCTACGAGCAGTACTTC.

Worth noting for this clone: A junction boundary mismatches the germline segment, possibly from a read error. The V gene is TRBV9, the J gene TRBJ1-6; D call uncertain. This CDR3 spans 17 amino acids. Germline lookup yields CDR1 SGDLS and CDR2 YYNGEE. The CDR3 reads CTSSVDHSPRDNSPLHF. CDR3 sequence (DNA): TGTACCAGCAGCGTAGACCACTCCCCACGGGATAATTCACCCCTCCACTTT.